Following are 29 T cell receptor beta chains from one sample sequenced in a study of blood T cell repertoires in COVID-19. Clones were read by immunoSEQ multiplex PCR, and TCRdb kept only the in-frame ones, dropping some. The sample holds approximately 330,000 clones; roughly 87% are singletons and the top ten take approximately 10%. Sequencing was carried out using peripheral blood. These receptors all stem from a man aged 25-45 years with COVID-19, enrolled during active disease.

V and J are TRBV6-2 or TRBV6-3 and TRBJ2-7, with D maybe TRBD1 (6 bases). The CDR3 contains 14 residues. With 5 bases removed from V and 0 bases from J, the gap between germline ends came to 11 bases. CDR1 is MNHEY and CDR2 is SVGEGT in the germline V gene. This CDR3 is CASSIGQSSYEQYF. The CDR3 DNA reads TGTGCCAGCAGTATCGGACAGAGCTCCTACGAGCAGTACTTC.

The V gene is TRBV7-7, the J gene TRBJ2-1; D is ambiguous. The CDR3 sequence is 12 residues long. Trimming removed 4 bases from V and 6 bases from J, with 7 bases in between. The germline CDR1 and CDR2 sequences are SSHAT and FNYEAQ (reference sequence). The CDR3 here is CASSSNGNEQFF. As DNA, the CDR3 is TGTGCCAGCAGCTCAAACGGCAATGAGCAGTTCTTC.

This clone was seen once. CDR3 loop: CASSSGTGNEQYF. As DNA, the CDR3 is TGTGCCAGCAGTTCCGGGACAGGGAACGAGCAGTACTTC. This chain links TRBV6-6 with TRBJ2-7, with 9 positions matching TRBD1. Germline V gene data show CDR1 as MNHNY and CDR2 as SVGAGI (reference sequence). V was clipped by 4 bases and J by 5 bases; unmatched bases: 3. This CDR3 comprises 13 residues.

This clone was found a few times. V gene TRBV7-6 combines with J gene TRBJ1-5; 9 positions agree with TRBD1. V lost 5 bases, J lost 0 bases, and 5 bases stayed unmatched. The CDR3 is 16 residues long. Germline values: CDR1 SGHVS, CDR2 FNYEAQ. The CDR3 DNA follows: TGTGCCAGCAGCAAGGGACAGGGATATAGCAATCAGCCCCAGCATTTT. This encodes CASSKGQGYSNQPQHF.

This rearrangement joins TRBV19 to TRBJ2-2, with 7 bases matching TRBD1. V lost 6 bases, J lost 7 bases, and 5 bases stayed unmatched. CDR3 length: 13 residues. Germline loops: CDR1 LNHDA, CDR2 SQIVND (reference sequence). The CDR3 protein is CASRQGSVGELFF. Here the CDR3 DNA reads TGTGCCAGTAGACAGGGGAGCGTCGGGGAGCTGTTTTTT.

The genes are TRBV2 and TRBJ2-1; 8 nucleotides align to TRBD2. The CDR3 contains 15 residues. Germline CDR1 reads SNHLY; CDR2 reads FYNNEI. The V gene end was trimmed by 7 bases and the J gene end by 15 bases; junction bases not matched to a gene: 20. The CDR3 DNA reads TGTGCCAGCACCCCCACTAGCGGCGTCCGACGGAGCCTGTTCTTC. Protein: CASTPTSGVRRSLFF.

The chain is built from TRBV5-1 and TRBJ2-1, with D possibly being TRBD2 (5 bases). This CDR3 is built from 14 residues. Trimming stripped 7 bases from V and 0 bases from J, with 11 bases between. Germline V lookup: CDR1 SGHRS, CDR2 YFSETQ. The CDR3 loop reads CASGLLSSYNEQFF. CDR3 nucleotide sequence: TGCGCCAGCGGACTCCTGAGCTCCTACAATGAGCAGTTCTTC.

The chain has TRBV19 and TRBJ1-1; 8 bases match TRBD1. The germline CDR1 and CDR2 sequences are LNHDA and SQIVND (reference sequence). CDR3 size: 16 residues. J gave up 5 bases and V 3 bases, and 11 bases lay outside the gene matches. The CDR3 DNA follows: TGTGCCAGTAGTATTTTACAGGGGGGCGCTAGGACTGAAGCTTTCTTT. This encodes CASSILQGGARTEAFF.

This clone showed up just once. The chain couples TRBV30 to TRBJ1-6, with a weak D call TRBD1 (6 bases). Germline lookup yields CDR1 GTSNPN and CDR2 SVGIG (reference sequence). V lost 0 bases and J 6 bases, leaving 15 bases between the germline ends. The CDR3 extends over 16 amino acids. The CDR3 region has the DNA TGTGCCTGGAGTGTTGGCAGGGGATTTGGTAATTCACCCCTCCACTTT. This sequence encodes CAWSVGRGFGNSPLHF.

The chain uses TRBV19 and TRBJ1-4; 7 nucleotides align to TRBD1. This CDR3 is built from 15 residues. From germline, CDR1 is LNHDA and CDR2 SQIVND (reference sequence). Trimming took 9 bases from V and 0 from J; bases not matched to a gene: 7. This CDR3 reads CASGAGGTTNEKLFF. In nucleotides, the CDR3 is TGTGCCAGCGGAGCAGGGGGTACAACTAATGAAAAACTGTTTTTT.

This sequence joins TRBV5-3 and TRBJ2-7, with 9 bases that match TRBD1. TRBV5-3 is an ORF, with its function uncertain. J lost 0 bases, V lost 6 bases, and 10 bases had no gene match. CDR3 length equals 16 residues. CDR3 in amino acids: CARNPRTGGSSYEQYF. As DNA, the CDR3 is TGTGCCAGAAACCCTCGAACAGGGGGCAGCTCCTACGAGCAGTACTTC.

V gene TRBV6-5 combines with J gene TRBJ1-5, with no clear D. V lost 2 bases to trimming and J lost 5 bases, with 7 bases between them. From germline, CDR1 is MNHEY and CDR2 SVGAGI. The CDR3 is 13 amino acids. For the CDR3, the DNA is TGTGCCAGCAGTTACCTCGGTGATCAGCCCCAGCATTTT. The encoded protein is CASSYLGDQPQHF.

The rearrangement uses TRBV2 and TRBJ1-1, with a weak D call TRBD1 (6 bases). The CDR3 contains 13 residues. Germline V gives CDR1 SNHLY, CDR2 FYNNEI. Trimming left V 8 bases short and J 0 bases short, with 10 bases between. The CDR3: CASGDTLNTEAFF. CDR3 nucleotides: TGTGCCAGCGGGGACACCTTGAACACTGAAGCTTTCTTT.

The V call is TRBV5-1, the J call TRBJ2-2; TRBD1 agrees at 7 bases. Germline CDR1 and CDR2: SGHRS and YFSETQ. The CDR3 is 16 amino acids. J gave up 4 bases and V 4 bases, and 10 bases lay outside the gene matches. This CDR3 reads CASSRQGTEGTGELFF. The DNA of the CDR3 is TGCGCCAGCAGCCGCCAGGGGACAGAAGGCACCGGGGAGCTGTTTTTT.

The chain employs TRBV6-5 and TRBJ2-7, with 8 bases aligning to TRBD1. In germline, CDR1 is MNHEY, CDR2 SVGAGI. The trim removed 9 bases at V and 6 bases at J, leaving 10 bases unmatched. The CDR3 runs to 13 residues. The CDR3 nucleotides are TGTGCCAGTCGGACAGGGTTCCCTTCCGAGCAGTACTTC. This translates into CASRTGFPSEQYF.

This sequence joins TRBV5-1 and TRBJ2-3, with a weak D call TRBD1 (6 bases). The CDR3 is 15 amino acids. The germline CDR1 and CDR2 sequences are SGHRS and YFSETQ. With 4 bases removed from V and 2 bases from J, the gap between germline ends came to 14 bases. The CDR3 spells CASSLPRGNTDTQYF. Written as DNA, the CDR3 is TGCGCCAGCAGCCTTCCTAGGGGGAACACAGATACGCAGTATTTT.

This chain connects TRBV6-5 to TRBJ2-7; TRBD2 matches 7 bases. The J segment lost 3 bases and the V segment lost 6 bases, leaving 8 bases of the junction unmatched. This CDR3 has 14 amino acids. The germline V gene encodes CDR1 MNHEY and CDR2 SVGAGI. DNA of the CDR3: TGTGCCAGCAGACGGGCGGGAGTCAACTACGAGCAGTACTTC. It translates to CASRRAGVNYEQYF.

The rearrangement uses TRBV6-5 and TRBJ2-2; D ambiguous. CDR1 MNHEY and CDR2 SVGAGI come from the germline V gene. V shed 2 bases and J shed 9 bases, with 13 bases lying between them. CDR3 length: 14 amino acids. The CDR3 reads CASSYRNTIWELFF. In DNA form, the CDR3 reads TGTGCCAGCAGTTACCGGAATACTATATGGGAGCTGTTTTTT.

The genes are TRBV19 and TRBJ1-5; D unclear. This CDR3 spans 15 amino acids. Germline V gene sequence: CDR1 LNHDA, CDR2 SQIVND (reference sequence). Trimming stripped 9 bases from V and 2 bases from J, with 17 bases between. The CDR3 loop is CASQDWSGGNQPQHF. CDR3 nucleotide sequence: TGTGCCAGCCAAGACTGGTCTGGAGGCAATCAGCCCCAGCATTTT.

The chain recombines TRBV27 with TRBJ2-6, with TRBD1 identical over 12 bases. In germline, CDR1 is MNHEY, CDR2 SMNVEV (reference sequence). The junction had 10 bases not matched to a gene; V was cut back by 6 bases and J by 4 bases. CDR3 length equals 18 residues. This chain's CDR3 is CASSPWGQGAAGANVLTF. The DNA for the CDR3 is TGTGCCAGCAGCCCTTGGGGACAGGGGGCGGCAGGGGCCAACGTCCTGACTTTC.

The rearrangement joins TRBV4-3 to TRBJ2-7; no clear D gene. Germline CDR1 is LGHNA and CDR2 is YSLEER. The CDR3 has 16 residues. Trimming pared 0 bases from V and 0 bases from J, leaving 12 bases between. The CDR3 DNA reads TGCGCCAGCAGCCAAGATTGGCAGGTTTCCTCCTACGAGCAGTACTTC. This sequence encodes CASSQDWQVSSYEQYF.

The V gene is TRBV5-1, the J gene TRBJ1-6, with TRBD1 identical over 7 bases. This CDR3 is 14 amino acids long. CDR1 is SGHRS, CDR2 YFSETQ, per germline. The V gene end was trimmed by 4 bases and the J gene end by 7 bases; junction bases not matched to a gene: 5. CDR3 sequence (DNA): TGCGCCAGCAGCGTCGGGACAGCGAATTCACCCCTCCACTTT. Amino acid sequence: CASSVGTANSPLHF.

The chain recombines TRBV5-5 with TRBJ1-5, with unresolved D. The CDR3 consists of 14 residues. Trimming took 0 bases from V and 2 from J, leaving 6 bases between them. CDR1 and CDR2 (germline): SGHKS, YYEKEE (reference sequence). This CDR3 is CASSLAQGNQPQHF. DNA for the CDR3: TGTGCCAGCAGCTTGGCGCAGGGCAATCAGCCCCAGCATTTT.

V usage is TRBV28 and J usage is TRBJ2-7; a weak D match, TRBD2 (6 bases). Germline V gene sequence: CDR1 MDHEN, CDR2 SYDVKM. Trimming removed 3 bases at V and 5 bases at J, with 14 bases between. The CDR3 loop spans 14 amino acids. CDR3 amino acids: CASSFRLGSHEQYF. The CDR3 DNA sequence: TGTGCCAGCAGTTTCCGACTAGGCTCTCACGAGCAGTACTTC.

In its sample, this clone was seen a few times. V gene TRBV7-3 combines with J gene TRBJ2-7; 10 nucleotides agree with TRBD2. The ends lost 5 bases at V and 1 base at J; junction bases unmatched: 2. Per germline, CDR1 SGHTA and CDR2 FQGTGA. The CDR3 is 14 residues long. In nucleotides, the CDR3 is TGTGCCAGCAGCCCAGCGGGAGGGTCCTACGAGCAGTACTTC. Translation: CASSPAGGSYEQYF.

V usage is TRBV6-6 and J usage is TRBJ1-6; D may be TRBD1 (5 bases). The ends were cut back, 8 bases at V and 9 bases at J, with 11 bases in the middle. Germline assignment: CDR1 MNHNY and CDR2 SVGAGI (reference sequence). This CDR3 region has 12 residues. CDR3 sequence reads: CASFRGSSPLHF. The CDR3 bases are TGTGCCAGCTTCCGGGGGAGTTCACCCCTCCACTTT.

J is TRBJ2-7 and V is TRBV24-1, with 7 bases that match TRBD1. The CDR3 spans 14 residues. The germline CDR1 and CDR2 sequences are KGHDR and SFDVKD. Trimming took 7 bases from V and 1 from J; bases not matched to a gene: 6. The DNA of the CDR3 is TGTGCCACCAGCGAAGGGGGACAGTCCTACGAGCAGTACTTC. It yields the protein CATSEGGQSYEQYF.

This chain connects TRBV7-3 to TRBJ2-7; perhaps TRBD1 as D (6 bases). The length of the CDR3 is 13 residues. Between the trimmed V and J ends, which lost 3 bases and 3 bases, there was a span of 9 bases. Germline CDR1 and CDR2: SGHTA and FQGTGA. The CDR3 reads CASSFGRGYEQYF. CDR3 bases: TGTGCCAGCAGCTTTGGCAGGGGCTACGAGCAGTACTTC.

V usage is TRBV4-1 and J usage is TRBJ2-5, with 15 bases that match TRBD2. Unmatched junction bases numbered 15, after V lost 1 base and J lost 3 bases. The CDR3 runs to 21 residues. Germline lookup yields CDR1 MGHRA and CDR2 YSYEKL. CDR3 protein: CASSQAPKGLAGGQVEETQYF. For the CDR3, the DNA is TGCGCCAGCAGCCAAGCTCCCAAAGGACTAGCGGGGGGGCAGGTGGAAGAGACCCAGTACTTC.